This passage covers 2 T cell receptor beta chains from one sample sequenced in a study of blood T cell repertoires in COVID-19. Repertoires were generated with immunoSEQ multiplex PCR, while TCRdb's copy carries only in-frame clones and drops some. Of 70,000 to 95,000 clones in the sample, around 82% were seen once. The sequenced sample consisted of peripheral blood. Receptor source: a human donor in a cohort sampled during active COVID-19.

In nucleotides, the CDR3 is TGTGCCAGCAGCTCATCTAGCGGGGGGGCCCGACAGTTCTTC. Translation gives CASSSSSGGARQFF. This rearrangement joins TRBV7-3 to TRBJ2-1; 12 nucleotides align to TRBD2. The length of the CDR3 is 14 residues. CDR1 and CDR2 (germline): SGHTA, FQGTGA. V shed 4 bases, J shed 13 bases, and the junction held 8 bases outside the gene matches. The whole variable domain, filled in from reference TRBV7-3 and TRBJ2-1, reads GAGVSQTPSNKVTEKGKYVELRCDPISGHTALYWYRQSLGQGPEFLIYFQGTGAADDSGLPNDRFFAVRPEGSVSTLKIQRTERGDSAVYLCASSSSSGGARQFFGPGTRLTVL.

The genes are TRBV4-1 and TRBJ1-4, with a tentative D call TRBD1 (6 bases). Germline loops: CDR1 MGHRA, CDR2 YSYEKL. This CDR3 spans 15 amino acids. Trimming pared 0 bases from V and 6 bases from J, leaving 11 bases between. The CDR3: CASSQDRGRDEKLFF. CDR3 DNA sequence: TGCGCCAGCAGCCAAGATAGGGGGAGAGATGAAAAACTGTTTTTT.